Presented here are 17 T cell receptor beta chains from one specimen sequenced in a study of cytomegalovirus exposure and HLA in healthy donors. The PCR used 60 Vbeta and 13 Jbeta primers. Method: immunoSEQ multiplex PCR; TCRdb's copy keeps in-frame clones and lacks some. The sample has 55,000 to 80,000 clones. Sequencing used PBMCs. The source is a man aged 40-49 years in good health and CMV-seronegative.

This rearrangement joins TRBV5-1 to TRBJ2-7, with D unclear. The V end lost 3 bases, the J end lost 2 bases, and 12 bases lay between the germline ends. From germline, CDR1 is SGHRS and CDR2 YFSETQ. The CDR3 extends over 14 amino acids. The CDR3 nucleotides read TGCGCCAGCAGCTCGCCTACAGATCCCTACGAGCAGTACTTC. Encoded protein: CASSSPTDPYEQYF.

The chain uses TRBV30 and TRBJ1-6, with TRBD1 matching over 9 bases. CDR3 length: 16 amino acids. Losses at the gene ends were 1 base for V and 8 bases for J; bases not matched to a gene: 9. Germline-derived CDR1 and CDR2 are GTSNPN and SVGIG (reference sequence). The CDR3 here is CAWSGVPGQGHSPLHF. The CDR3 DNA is TGTGCCTGGAGTGGGGTTCCGGGACAGGGTCATTCACCCCTCCACTTT.

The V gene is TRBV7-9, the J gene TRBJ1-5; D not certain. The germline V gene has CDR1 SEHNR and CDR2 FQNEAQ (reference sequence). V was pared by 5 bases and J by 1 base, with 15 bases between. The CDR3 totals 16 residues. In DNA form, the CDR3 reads TGTGCCAGCAGCCCACTTACGCCGGGGAGCAATCAGCCCCAGCATTTT. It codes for CASSPLTPGSNQPQHF.

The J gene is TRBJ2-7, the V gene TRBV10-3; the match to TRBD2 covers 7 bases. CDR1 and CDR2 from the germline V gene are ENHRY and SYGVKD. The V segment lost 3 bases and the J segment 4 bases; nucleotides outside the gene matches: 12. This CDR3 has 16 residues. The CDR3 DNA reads TGTGCCATCAGTGATCGGGGGGTAGTAGAGTCTTACGAGCAGTACTTC. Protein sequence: CAISDRGVVESYEQYF.

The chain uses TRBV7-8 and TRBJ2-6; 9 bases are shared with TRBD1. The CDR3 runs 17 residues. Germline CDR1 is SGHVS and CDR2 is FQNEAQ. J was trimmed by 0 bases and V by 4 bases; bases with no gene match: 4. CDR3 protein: CASSWGQGGSGANVLTF. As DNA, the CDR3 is TGTGCCAGCAGCTGGGGACAGGGTGGCTCTGGGGCCAACGTCCTGACTTTC.

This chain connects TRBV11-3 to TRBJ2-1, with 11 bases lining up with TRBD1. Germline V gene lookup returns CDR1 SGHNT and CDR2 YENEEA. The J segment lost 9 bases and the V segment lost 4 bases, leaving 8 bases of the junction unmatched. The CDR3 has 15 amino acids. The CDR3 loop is CASSYGTGGNSEQFF. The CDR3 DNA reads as TGTGCCAGCAGCTACGGGACAGGGGGAAATAGTGAGCAGTTCTTC.

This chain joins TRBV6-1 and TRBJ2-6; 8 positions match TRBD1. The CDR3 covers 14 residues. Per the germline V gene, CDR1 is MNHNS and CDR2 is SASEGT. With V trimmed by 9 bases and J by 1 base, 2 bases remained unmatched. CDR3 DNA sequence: TGTGCCAGTGGGGACAGGTCTGGGGCCAACGTCCTGACTTTC. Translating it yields CASGDRSGANVLTF.

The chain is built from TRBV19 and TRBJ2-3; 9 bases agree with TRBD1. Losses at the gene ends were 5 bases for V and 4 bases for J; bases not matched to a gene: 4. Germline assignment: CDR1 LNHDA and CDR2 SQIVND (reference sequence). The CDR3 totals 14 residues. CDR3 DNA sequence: TGTGCCAGTAGTGTCCGGGACAGGGCAGATACGCAGTATTTT. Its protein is CASSVRDRADTQYF.

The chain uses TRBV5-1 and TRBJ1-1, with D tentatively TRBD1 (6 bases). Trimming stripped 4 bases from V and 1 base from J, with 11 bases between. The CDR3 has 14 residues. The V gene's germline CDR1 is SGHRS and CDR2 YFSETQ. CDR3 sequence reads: CASSLKQGNTEAFF. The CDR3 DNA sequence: TGCGCCAGCAGCCTTAAACAGGGGAACACTGAAGCTTTCTTT.

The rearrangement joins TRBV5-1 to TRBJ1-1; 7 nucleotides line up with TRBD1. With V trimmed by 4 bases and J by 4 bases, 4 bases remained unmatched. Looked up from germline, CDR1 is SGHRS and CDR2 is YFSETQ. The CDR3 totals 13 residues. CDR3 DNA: TGCGCCAGCAGCCCCACAGGGGTCACTGAAGCTTTCTTT. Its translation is CASSPTGVTEAFF. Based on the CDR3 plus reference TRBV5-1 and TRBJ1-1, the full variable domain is KAGVTQTPRYLIKTRGQQVTLSCSPISGHRSVSWYQQTPGQGLQFLFEYFSETQRNKGNFPGRFSGRQFSNSRSEMNVSTLELGDSALYLCASSPTGVTEAFFGQGTRLTVV.

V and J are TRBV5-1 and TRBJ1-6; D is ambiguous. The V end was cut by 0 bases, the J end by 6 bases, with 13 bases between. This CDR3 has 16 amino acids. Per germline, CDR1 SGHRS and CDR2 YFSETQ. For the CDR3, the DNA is TGCGCCAGCAGCTTGGCCGGGGTAGGCGGTAATTCACCCCTCCACTTT. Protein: CASSLAGVGGNSPLHF.

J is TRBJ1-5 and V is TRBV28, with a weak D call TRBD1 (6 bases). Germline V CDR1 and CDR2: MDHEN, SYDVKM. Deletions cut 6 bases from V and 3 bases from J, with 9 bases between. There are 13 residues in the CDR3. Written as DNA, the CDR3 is TGTGCCAGCAGCCCAGGGGTCAATCAGCCCCAGCATTTT. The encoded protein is CASSPGVNQPQHF.

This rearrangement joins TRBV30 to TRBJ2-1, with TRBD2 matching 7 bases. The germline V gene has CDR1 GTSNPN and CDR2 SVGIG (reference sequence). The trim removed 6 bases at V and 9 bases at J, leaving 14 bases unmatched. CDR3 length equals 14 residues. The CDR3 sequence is CACAGLGRTCEQFF. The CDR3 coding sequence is TGTGCCTGCGCAGGACTAGGGAGGACCTGTGAGCAGTTCTTC.

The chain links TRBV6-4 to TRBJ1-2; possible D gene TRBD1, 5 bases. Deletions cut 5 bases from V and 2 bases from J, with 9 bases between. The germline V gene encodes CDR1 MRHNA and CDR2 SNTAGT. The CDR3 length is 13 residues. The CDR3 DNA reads TGTGCCAGCAGTACGGGGGTAAACTATGGCTACACCTTC. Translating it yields CASSTGVNYGYTF.

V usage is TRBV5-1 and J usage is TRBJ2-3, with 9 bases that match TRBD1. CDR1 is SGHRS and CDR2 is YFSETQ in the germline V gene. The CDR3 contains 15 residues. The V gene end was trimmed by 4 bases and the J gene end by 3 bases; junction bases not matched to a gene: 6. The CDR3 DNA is TGCGCCAGCAGCCCCGGGGACAGGGTTACAGATACGCAGTATTTT. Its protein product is CASSPGDRVTDTQYF.

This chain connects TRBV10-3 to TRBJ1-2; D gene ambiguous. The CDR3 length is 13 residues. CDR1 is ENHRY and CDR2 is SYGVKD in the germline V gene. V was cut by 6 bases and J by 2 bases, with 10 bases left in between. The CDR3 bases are TGTGCCATCAGCGGTACAGAGAACTATGGCTACACCTTC. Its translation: CAISGTENYGYTF.

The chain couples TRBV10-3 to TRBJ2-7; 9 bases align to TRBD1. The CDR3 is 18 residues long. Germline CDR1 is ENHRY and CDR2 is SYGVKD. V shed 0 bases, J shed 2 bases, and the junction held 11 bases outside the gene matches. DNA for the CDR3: TGTGCCATCAGTGAGTCGGGCGAGGACAGGGGTGGGACCTACGAGCAGTACTTC. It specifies CAISESGEDRGGTYEQYF.